The entry below describes one T cell receptor (beta chain). Its matching antigen is unknown. MiXCR, run by TCRdb on the RT-PCR reads, gives a single entry per CDR3 protein. Of 300,000 to 350,000 distinct CDR3 sequences listed, less than 25% are singletons. This sample is part of a study of response to subunit inactivated influenza vaccine. Study-wide results and caveats: The study's authors posited that every seasonal influenza vaccination enlists few new T cells.

This material consisted of PBMCs from blood, taken less than 22 months after vaccination. The receptor was derived from a man between 45 and 75 years old who received an inactivated influenza vaccine.

This CDR3 is CASSHGRAYEQYF. The DNA of the CDR3 is TGTGCCAGCAGCCACGGGAGGGCCTACGAGCAGTACTTC. V is TRBV3-1 and J is TRBJ2-7, with 8 nucleotides matching TRBD2. With 3 bases clipped from V and 2 bases from J, the junction kept 0 bases outside the gene matches. The CDR3 loop spans 13 amino acids. CDR1 and CDR2 (germline): LGHDT, YNNKEL (reference sequence).